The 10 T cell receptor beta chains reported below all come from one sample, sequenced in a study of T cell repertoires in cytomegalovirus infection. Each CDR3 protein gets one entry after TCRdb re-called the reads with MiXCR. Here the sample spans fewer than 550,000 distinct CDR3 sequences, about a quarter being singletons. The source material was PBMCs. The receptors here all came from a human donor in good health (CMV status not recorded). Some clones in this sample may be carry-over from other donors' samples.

The CDR3 protein is CATSPRGETQYF. CDR3 sequence (DNA): TGTGCCACCAGTCCTAGAGGAGAGACCCAGTACTTC. This chain connects TRBV24-1 to TRBJ2-5; D not resolved. V was trimmed by 6 bases and J by 4 bases, leaving 8 bases between them. The germline CDR1 and CDR2 sequences are KGHDR and SFDVKD. There are 12 residues in the CDR3.

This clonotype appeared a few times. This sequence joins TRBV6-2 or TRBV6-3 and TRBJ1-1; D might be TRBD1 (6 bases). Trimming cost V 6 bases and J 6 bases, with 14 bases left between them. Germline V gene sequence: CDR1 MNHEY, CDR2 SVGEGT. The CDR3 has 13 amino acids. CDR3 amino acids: CASSSTGYAEAFF. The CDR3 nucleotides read TGTGCCAGCAGCTCCACAGGGTACGCTGAAGCTTTCTTT.

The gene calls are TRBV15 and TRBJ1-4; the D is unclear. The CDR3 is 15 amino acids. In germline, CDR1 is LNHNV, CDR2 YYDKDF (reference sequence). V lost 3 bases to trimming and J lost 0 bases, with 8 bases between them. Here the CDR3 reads CATSRAGTTNEKLFF. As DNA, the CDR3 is TGTGCCACCAGCAGGGCGGGGACAACTAATGAAAAACTGTTTTTT.

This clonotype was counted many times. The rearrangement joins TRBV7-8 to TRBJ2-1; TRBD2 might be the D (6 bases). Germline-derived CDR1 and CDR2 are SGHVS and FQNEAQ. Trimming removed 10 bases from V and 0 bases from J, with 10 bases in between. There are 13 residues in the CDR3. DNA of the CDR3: TGTGCCACCCGGGGGAACTCCTACAATGAGCAGTTCTTC. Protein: CATRGNSYNEQFF. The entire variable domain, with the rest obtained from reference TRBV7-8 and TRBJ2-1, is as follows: GAGVSQSPRYKVAKRGQDVALRCDPISGHVSLFWYQQALGQGPEFLTYFQNEAQLDKSGLPSDRFFAERPEGSVSTLKIQRTQQEDSAVYLCATRGNSYNEQFFGPGTRLTVL.

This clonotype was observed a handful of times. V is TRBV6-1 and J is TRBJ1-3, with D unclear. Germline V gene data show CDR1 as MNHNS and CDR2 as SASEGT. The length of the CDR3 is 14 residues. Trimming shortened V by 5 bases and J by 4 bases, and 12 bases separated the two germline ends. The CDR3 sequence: CASSRTKAGNTIYF. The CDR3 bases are TGTGCCAGCAGTCGGACGAAAGCAGGAAACACCATATATTTT.

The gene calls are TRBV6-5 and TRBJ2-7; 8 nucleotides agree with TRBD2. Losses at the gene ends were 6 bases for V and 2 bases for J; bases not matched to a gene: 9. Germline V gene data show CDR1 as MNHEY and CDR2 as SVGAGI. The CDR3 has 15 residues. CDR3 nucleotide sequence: TGTGCCAGCAGGAATTCGGGGGGGCCGGCCTACGAGCAGTACGTC. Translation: CASRNSGGPAYEQYV.

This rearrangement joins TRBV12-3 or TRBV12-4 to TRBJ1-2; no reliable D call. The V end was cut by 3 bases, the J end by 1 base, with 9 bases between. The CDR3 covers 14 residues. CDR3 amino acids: CASSLDGLNYGYTF. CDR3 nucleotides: TGTGCCAGCAGTTTGGACGGTCTTAACTATGGCTACACCTTC.

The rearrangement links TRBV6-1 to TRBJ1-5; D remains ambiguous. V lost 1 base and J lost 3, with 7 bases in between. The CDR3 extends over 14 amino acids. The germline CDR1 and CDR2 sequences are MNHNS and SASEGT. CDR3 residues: CASSEGQNNQPQHF. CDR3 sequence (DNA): TGTGCCAGCAGTGAAGGCCAGAACAATCAGCCCCAGCATTTT.

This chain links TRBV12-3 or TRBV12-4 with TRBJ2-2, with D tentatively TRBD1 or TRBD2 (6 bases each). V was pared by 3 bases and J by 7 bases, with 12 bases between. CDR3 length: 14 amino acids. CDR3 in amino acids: CASSFGGPGGELFF. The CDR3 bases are TGTGCCAGCAGTTTTGGGGGGCCGGGCGGGGAGCTGTTTTTT.

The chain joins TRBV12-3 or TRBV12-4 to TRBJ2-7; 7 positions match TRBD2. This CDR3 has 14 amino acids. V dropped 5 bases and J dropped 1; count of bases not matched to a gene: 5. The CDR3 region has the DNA TGTGCCAGCAGTACGGGACTACCTTCCTACGAGCAGTACTTC. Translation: CASSTGLPSYEQYF.